These T cell receptor beta chains were read from a single sample in a study of blood T cell repertoires in COVID-19. The repertoire was sequenced with immunoSEQ multiplex PCR; TCRdb's copy has only in-frame clones and lacks some. The sample includes 140,000 to 150,000 clones, 80% to 90% of them seen just once. The material sequenced was peripheral blood. The receptors were sampled from a woman aged 50 to 60 with active or convalescent COVID-19. Each CDR3 is given with its conserved first and last residue. Each record gives: CDR3 DNA, CDR3 protein, V gene, clone size, J gene, D gene. A D gene is named only where the DNA matches it firmly. A row's size may be missing; if present it is once, few, many or a size class.

TGCGCCAGCAGTCAGACGAATCGGGACGAGCAGTACTTC CASSQTNRDEQYF TRBV5-1 - TRBJ2-7 -
TGTGCCAGCAGCGTCCGGACTAGCGGGATAGGAGAGACCCAGTACTTC CASSVRTSGIGETQYF TRBV7-2 - TRBJ2-5 TRBD2
TGTGCCAGCAGCTTAGATCTAGGAGGGACCTATGGCTACACCTTC CASSLDLGGTYGYTF TRBV11-2 - TRBJ1-2 -
TGTGCCAGCAGCTTTTCCGGGACCGGGGAGCTGTTTTTT CASSFSGTGELFF TRBV7-6 once TRBJ2-2 -
TGTGCCAGCAGTGAAGAGGACAGGCATAACTATGGCTACACCTTC CASSEEDRHNYGYTF TRBV2 - TRBJ1-2 TRBD1
TGTGCCACCAGCAGAGTCCAGGACACTGAAGCTTTCTTT CATSRVQDTEAFF TRBV15 - TRBJ1-1 -
TGTGCCAGCAGCCCGCAGTACAATGAGCAGTTCTTC CASSPQYNEQFF TRBV11-2 - TRBJ2-1 -
TGCGCCAGCAGCTTGGAAGGGGGTAGCAATCAGCCCCAGCATTTT CASSLEGGSNQPQHF TRBV5-1 - TRBJ1-5 -
TGCGCCAGCAGCTTGGGATGGGGAGGGGTAAACACTGAAGCTTTCTTT CASSLGWGGVNTEAFF TRBV5-1 - TRBJ1-1 -
TGTGCCAGCAGTAGACAGGATAATCAGCCCCAGCATTTT CASSRQDNQPQHF TRBV7-2 - TRBJ1-5 -
TGTGCCAGCAGCTTAACACTAGCGGGAGGAGAGCAGTTCTTC CASSLTLAGGEQFF TRBV7-2 - TRBJ2-1 TRBD2
TGCGCCAGCAAAGGACTAGCGGTCTCCTACAATGAGCAGTTCTTC CASKGLAVSYNEQFF TRBV5-1 - TRBJ2-1 TRBD2
TGTGCCAGCAGCTGGAACACAGGGAGCTACACCTTC CASSWNTGSYTF TRBV5-4 few TRBJ1-2 -
TGTGCCAGCAATTCCACCGCGCAGACAAATGAAAAACTGTTTTTT CASNSTAQTNEKLFF TRBV11-2 - TRBJ1-4 -
TGTGCCAGCAGCCAAGACCGGACAGGGTCTAACTATGGCTACACCTTC CASSQDRTGSNYGYTF TRBV4-2 - TRBJ1-2 TRBD1
TGTGCCTGGAGTACCTCGACAGCCGAAAAAGAGACCCAGTACTTC CAWSTSTAEKETQYF TRBV30 - TRBJ2-5 -
TGTGCCAGCTCACCAGACAGGAACTATGGCTACACCTTC CASSPDRNYGYTF TRBV18 few TRBJ1-2 -
TGCGCCAGCAGCCAAGATGGGGAAGGGGTGGATGAAGCTTTCTTT CASSQDGEGVDEAFF TRBV4-3 - TRBJ1-1 -
TGTGCCTGGAGTGTCTCAGGTTTTAGCAATCAGCCCCAGCATTTT CAWSVSGFSNQPQHF TRBV30 - TRBJ1-5 -
TGTGCCAGCAGCCAAGGCGGGAGTGGGGCCTACGAGCAGTACTTC CASSQGGSGAYEQYF TRBV3-1/TRBV3-2 - TRBJ2-7 TRBD2
TGTGCCAGCAGTTTCGAACCGGGAGAAGGAGAAAAACTGTTTTTT CASSFEPGEGEKLFF TRBV28 - TRBJ1-4 -
TGTGCCAGCAGCCAACAGACTAGCGTAACTACAGATACGCAGTATTTT CASSQQTSVTTDTQYF TRBV4-2 - TRBJ2-3 TRBD2
TGTGCCAGCAGGTCACCCTATGGACAGGGTATGAACACTGAAGCTTTCTTT CASRSPYGQGMNTEAFF TRBV27 - TRBJ1-1 TRBD1
TGTGCCAGCTCACCACTTGCTAGGCAAGAGACCCAGTACTTC CASSPLARQETQYF TRBV18 - TRBJ2-5 -
TGTGCCAGCAGCTTGGATAGCGGGGGCGCAGAGTATTTT CASSLDSGGAEYF TRBV5-6 - TRBJ2-3 TRBD2
TGCAGTGCTAGTCAATGGGTGCTAGCGGGAGGGCCAGAAGAGACCCAGTACTTC CSASQWVLAGGPEETQYF TRBV20-1 - TRBJ2-5 TRBD2
TGTGCCAGCAGCTCTGGACAAGTAAACTATAATTCACCCCTCCACTTT CASSSGQVNYNSPLHF TRBV5-5 - TRBJ1-6 -
TGTGCCACCAGCATTTTACAGGGGATCGGCGGGGAGCTGTTTTTT CATSILQGIGGELFF TRBV15 once TRBJ2-2 TRBD1
TGTGCCAGCAGCTTAAGAGCGGGAGTTGGGGTGAATGAGCAGTTCTTC CASSLRAGVGVNEQFF TRBV7-3 once TRBJ2-1 TRBD2
TGCGCCAGCAGCTTGGGGACGTCTAAGGGGGGCTACACCTTC CASSLGTSKGGYTF TRBV5-1 - TRBJ1-2 -
TGTGCCAGCAGTTCAGGACTAGCGGGATGGTACGAGCAGTACTTC CASSSGLAGWYEQYF TRBV27 - TRBJ2-7 TRBD2
TGTGCCAGCTCGAGAAAAGGGACAGACTCCTTCCCCAATAACTATGGCTACACCTTC CASSRKGTDSFPNNYGYTF TRBV18 - TRBJ1-2 TRBD1
TGCGCCACCGACCTAAGGAGAAGATCAAACGGGGAGCTGTTTTTT CATDLRRRSNGELFF TRBV10-1 - TRBJ2-2 -
TGTGCCAGCAGCGAACTAGCGGGGAGTTACAATGAGCAGTTCTTC CASSELAGSYNEQFF TRBV7-2 - TRBJ2-1 TRBD2
TGTGCCAGTAGTATAGAGGGGGGGCGCAACACTGAAGCTTTCTTT CASSIEGGRNTEAFF TRBV19 - TRBJ1-1 -
TGCGCCAGCAGCTTGGGAAAGGCGGCGAGCTCCTATAATTCACCCCTCCACTTT CASSLGKAASSYNSPLHF TRBV5-1 - TRBJ1-6 -
TGTGCCAGCACGGAGCCCTCGAACTACGAGCAGTACTTC CASTEPSNYEQYF TRBV7-9 - TRBJ2-7 -
TGTGCCAGCAGCCAAAGGACAGGGGTGTATGGCTACACCTTC CASSQRTGVYGYTF TRBV3-1/TRBV3-2 - TRBJ1-2 TRBD1
TGTGCCATCGTCCGTGACAGCTCGCCCTACGAGCAGTACTTC CAIVRDSSPYEQYF TRBV10-3 once TRBJ2-7 -
TGTGCCAGCCATCGGGGGTTTAACACTGAAGCTTTCTTT CASHRGFNTEAFF TRBV2 - TRBJ1-1 -
TGTGCCAGCAGCCAACTCTATGGCTACACCTTC CASSQLYGYTF TRBV3-1/TRBV3-2 - TRBJ1-2 -
TGTGCCAGCAGTTCACTAGCGGGAGGCCTCTACGAGCAGTACTTC CASSSLAGGLYEQYF TRBV27 - TRBJ2-7 TRBD2